What follows are 30 T cell receptor beta chains derived from one specimen sequenced in a study of blood T cell repertoires in COVID-19. Assay used: immunoSEQ multiplex PCR; TCRdb lists only in-frame clones, some missing. The data contain roughly 95,000 clones, roughly four fifths of them singletons. The source material was peripheral blood. Every receptor here comes from a man aged 50 or older with active or convalescent COVID-19.

This sequence joins TRBV4-3 and TRBJ1-4, with 9 positions matching TRBD1. The CDR3 has 14 residues. After removal of 5 bases from V and 8 bases from J, the junction contained 6 bases not matched to a gene. CDR1 and CDR2 (germline): LGHNA, YSLEER. The CDR3, as DNA: TGCGCCAGCAGCTCCGGGACAGGGAACGAAAAACTGTTTTTT. The encoded protein is CASSSGTGNEKLFF.

The chain has TRBV3-1 (or the pseudogene TRBV3-2) and TRBJ1-6; a possible D gene is TRBD1 (5 bases). CDR1 is LGHDT, CDR2 YNNKEL, per germline (reference sequence). The CDR3 totals 14 residues. V lost 2 bases and J 7 bases, leaving 9 bases between the germline ends. The CDR3 nucleotides are TGTGCCAGCAGCCAATACCAGGGCAATTCACCCCTCCACTTT. As protein: CASSQYQGNSPLHF.

The gene calls are TRBV5-1 and TRBJ1-1; 8 bases align to TRBD1. V was pared by 5 bases and J by 0 bases, with 3 bases of the junction left unmatched. Germline-derived CDR1 and CDR2 are SGHRS and YFSETQ. This CDR3 region has 14 residues. The CDR3 nucleotides are TGCGCCAGCAGGACAGGGGAGATGAACACTGAAGCTTTCTTT. It yields the protein CASRTGEMNTEAFF.

This sequence joins TRBV5-4 and TRBJ2-2; 12 bases agree with TRBD1. J lost 5 bases, V lost 2 bases, and 4 bases had no gene match. The germline CDR1 and CDR2 sequences are SGHNT and YYREEE (reference sequence). The CDR3 consists of 16 residues. CDR3 nucleotide sequence: TGTGCCAGCAGCTTCTCGGGACAGGGGGCGACCGGGGAGCTGTTTTTT. Residues: CASSFSGQGATGELFF.

The rearrangement uses TRBV29-1 and TRBJ1-5; 7 bases align to TRBD1. J gave up 5 bases and V 4 bases, and 5 bases lay outside the gene matches. Germline V gene lookup returns CDR1 SQVTM and CDR2 ANQGSEA. This CDR3 contains 13 residues. Here the CDR3 reads CSVGTGDDQPQHF. The CDR3 bases are TGCAGCGTTGGGACAGGCGATGATCAGCCCCAGCATTTT.

V is TRBV19 and J is TRBJ2-5, with D possibly being TRBD1 (7 bases). This CDR3 is 14 amino acids long. Germline values: CDR1 LNHDA, CDR2 SQIVND (reference sequence). V was pared by 1 base and J by 4 bases, with 10 bases between. The CDR3 nucleotides are TGTGCCAGTAGTATAGGGCAGGGGGGAGAGACCCAGTACTTC. This encodes CASSIGQGGETQYF.

The rearrangement joins TRBV5-1 to TRBJ2-3, with D perhaps TRBD1 (5 bases). This CDR3 comprises 14 residues. Germline lookup yields CDR1 SGHRS and CDR2 YFSETQ. Trimming took off 3 bases at V and 3 bases at J, with 11 bases between the two ends. CDR3 sequence (DNA): TGCGCCAGCAGCTCGTCGCAGGGAACAGATACGCAGTATTTT. Encoded protein: CASSSSQGTDTQYF.

This chain links TRBV10-3 with TRBJ2-5; 7 bases fit TRBD2. The CDR3 totals 13 residues. Germline CDR1 ENHRY, CDR2 SYGVKD. The V and J ends lost 8 bases and 5 bases, in that order; junction bases with no gene match: 8. As DNA, the CDR3 is TGTGCCATCGCCTCGGGGGGAGGGGAGACCCAGTACTTC. This gives the protein CAIASGGGETQYF.

This clone was observed a handful of times. The chain recombines TRBV27 with TRBJ1-2; D is undetermined. This CDR3 is 14 amino acids long. V was cut by 0 bases and J by 8 bases, with 13 bases left in between. Germline V gene data show CDR1 as MNHEY and CDR2 as SMNVEV (reference sequence). CDR3 protein: CASSLSGGLKGYTF. The CDR3 nucleotides read TGTGCCAGCAGTTTATCCGGAGGGTTAAAGGGCTACACCTTC.

V usage is TRBV3-1 (or the pseudogene TRBV3-2) and J usage is TRBJ2-5; D is perhaps TRBD1 (8 bases). The V gene's germline CDR1 is LGHDT and CDR2 YNNKEL (reference sequence). Trimming shortened V by 0 bases and J by 5 bases, and 19 bases separated the two germline ends. The CDR3 consists of 17 residues. CDR3 sequence (DNA): TGTGCCAGCAGCCAAGATACGGTCAGGGGGCGGGGGGAGACCCAGTACTTC. Translated: CASSQDTVRGRGETQYF.

The rearrangement links TRBV28 to TRBJ2-3, with no clear D. Germline V gene sequence: CDR1 MDHEN, CDR2 SYDVKM. The CDR3 runs to 16 residues. V lost 1 base, J lost 6 bases, and 17 bases lay in between. Here the CDR3 DNA reads TGTGCCAGCAGTTTATCGGGTTCTCGGCCACGGGATACGCAGTATTTT. Translating gives CASSLSGSRPRDTQYF. Full variable domain (rest looked up from reference TRBV28 and TRBJ2-3): DVKVTQSSRYLVKRTGEKVFLECVQDMDHENMFWYRQDPGLGLRLIYFSYDVKMKEKGDIPEGYSVSREKKERFSLILESASTNQTSMYLCASSLSGSRPRDTQYFGPGTRLTVL.

The CDR3 nucleotides read TGTGCCAGCAGCTTAGAGGGGGGGCTTGGCACCGGGGAGCTGTTTTTT. As protein: CASSLEGGLGTGELFF. The chain couples TRBV7-6 to TRBJ2-2; D possibly corresponds to TRBD2 (7 bases). This CDR3 has 16 residues. V lost 1 base to trimming and J lost 4 bases, with 13 bases between them. CDR1 is SGHVS and CDR2 is FNYEAQ in the germline V gene.

The V call is TRBV7-2, the J call TRBJ2-3, with 9 bases lining up with TRBD2. V lost 6 bases to trimming and J lost 2 bases; unmatched junction nucleotides: 3. Germline V lookup: CDR1 SGHTA, CDR2 FQGNSA. The CDR3 is made up of 14 amino acids. In nucleotides, the CDR3 is TGTGCCAGCAGGATAGCGGGGGCCACAGATACGCAGTATTTT. Translating gives CASRIAGATDTQYF.

V usage is TRBV14 and J usage is TRBJ2-7, with a tentative D call TRBD1 (5 bases). V was pared by 0 bases and J by 3 bases, with 15 bases between. The CDR3 has 16 residues. Germline assignment: CDR1 SGHDN and CDR2 FVKESK. The DNA for the CDR3 is TGTGCCAGCAGCCAAGATCGCGCTCAGGACAACTACGAGCAGTACTTC. Protein: CASSQDRAQDNYEQYF.

The V gene is TRBV23-1, the J gene TRBJ1-4; 11 positions match TRBD1. TRBV23-1 carries the ORF label, with uncertain function. This CDR3 contains 14 residues. With V trimmed by 6 bases and J by 8 bases, 5 bases remained unmatched. CDR3 DNA: TGCGCCAGCAGGCCGGGACAGGGGGGGGAAAAACTGTTTTTT. Translating gives CASRPGQGGEKLFF.

The table lists this clone with a count of one. This chain joins TRBV7-9 and TRBJ1-2; D not certain. Trimming removed 1 base from V and 3 bases from J, with 9 bases in between. CDR1 and CDR2 from the germline V gene are SEHNR and FQNEAQ (reference sequence). The CDR3 has 14 residues. The CDR3 DNA sequence: TGTGCCAGCAGCTTAGGCGCGGGTCACTATGGCTACACCTTC. It translates to CASSLGAGHYGYTF.

V and J are TRBV24-1 and TRBJ2-3, with a weak D call TRBD2 (6 bases). V gave up 4 bases and J gave up 4 bases, with 17 bases separating them. This CDR3 is 16 amino acids long. Per germline, CDR1 KGHDR and CDR2 SFDVKD. The CDR3 region has the DNA TGTGCCACCAGTGACTTCCAGAGGGGAGGATCAGATACGCAGTATTTT. Protein product: CATSDFQRGGSDTQYF.

This chain connects TRBV2 to TRBJ2-3, with 7 nucleotides matching TRBD2. Germline CDR1 SNHLY, CDR2 FYNNEI. The trim removed 7 bases at V and 1 base at J, leaving 8 bases unmatched. This CDR3 region has 15 residues. CDR3 nucleotide sequence: TGTGCCAGCACCCTCAAGGCGGGGGGCACAGATACGCAGTATTTT. Translated: CASTLKAGGTDTQYF.

The J gene is TRBJ2-3, the V gene TRBV5-6; TRBD2 is a possible D gene (5 bases). With 0 bases removed from V and 3 bases from J, the gap between germline ends came to 11 bases. Germline V gives CDR1 SGHDT, CDR2 YYEEEE. The CDR3 covers 15 residues. CDR3: CASSLVLVSTDTQYF. The CDR3 DNA sequence: TGTGCCAGCAGCTTGGTACTAGTCTCGACAGATACGCAGTATTTT.

The chain carries TRBV10-3 and TRBJ2-5, with 7 positions matching TRBD2. The CDR3 is 14 residues long. The trim removed 2 bases at V and 5 bases at J, leaving 5 bases unmatched. Germline CDR1 and CDR2: ENHRY and SYGVKD. The CDR3 is CAISESQLAETQYF. The CDR3 DNA sequence: TGTGCCATCAGTGAGAGTCAACTAGCGGAGACCCAGTACTTC.

The chain employs TRBV28 and TRBJ1-2; 7 bases fit TRBD1. The ends lost 8 bases at V and 3 bases at J; junction bases unmatched: 15. CDR3 length equals 16 residues. Germline values: CDR1 MDHEN, CDR2 SYDVKM. The CDR3 nucleotides are TGTGCCAGCCGGCGGGGCGGACAGGCAGCCGACTATGGCTACACCTTC. It codes for CASRRGGQAADYGYTF.

The DNA for the CDR3 is TGCGCCAGCAGCCCCGGGACTACCCAAGAGACCCAGTACTTC. Amino acids: CASSPGTTQETQYF. The rearrangement uses TRBV5-1 and TRBJ2-5, with TRBD2 identical over 7 bases. The junction had 4 bases not matched to a gene; V was cut back by 4 bases and J by 1 base. The CDR3 length is 14 residues. The V gene's germline CDR1 is SGHRS and CDR2 YFSETQ.

The rearrangement joins TRBV3-1 (or the pseudogene TRBV3-2) to TRBJ2-3; weak D call: TRBD1 (6 bases). CDR1 and CDR2 from the germline V gene are LGHDT and YNNKEL (reference sequence). The CDR3 is made up of 14 amino acids. Trimming took off 4 bases at V and 0 bases at J, with 8 bases between the two ends. The CDR3 DNA sequence: TGTGCCAGCAGCCGCGGACAGAGCACAGATACGCAGTATTTT. It specifies CASSRGQSTDTQYF.

The chain employs TRBV3-1 (or the pseudogene TRBV3-2) and TRBJ1-6; 9 bases align to TRBD1. CDR1 is LGHDT, CDR2 YNNKEL, per germline (reference sequence). The trim removed 1 base at V and 10 bases at J, leaving 8 bases unmatched. CDR3 length: 16 residues. CDR3 region: CASSQGMGQGRSPLHF. The CDR3 DNA reads TGTGCCAGCAGCCAAGGAATGGGACAGGGAAGATCACCCCTCCACTTT.

This clone has more than one count but fewer than ten. The V and J genes are TRBV4-3 and TRBJ2-7; 10 bases are a match to TRBD1. Germline CDR1 reads LGHNA; CDR2 reads YSLEER. With V trimmed by 3 bases and J by 5 bases, 7 bases remained unmatched. This CDR3 has 15 residues. CDR3 loop: CASSHTVTGGNEQYF. CDR3 DNA: TGCGCCAGCAGCCACACGGTGACAGGGGGCAACGAGCAGTACTTC.

CDR3 DNA sequence: TGTGCCAGCAGTTCCCTCCGAGACAGGGGGCGCCTCTACGAGCAGTACTTC. Translation gives CASSSLRDRGRLYEQYF. This chain connects TRBV28 to TRBJ2-7; TRBD1 matches 10 bases. In germline, CDR1 is MDHEN, CDR2 SYDVKM. V was pared by 4 bases and J by 3 bases, with 12 bases of the junction left unmatched. The CDR3 is 17 residues long.

As regards this clone: An end of the junction does not agree with germline; a read error may underlie this. This chain joins TRBV18 and TRBJ2-2; perhaps TRBD1 as D (7 bases). The CDR3 loop spans 15 amino acids. The V gene's germline CDR1 is KGHSH and CDR2 LQKENI. The CDR3 DNA reads as TGTGCCAGCTCACCTCAGGGGGAGGTCACCAGGGAGCTGTTTTTT. Translation gives CASSPQGEVTRELFF. Full variable domain (remainder filled in from reference TRBV18 and TRBJ2-2): NAGVMQNPRHLVRRRGQEARLRCSPMKGHSHVYWYRQLPEEGLKFMVYLQKENIIDESGMPKERFSAEFPKEGPSILRIQQVVRGDSAAYFCASSPQGEVTRELFFGEGSRLTVL.

There are a few counts of this clone. V and J are TRBV3-1 (or the pseudogene TRBV3-2) and TRBJ1-1, with 9 bases aligning to TRBD1. V was clipped by 8 bases and J by 4 bases; unmatched bases: 14. CDR3 length: 16 amino acids. Germline V gene sequence: CDR1 LGHDT, CDR2 YNNKEL (reference sequence). Here the CDR3 reads CASFPSDRGPGTEAFF. CDR3 DNA: TGTGCCAGCTTCCCCTCGGACAGGGGACCGGGCACTGAAGCTTTCTTT.

The chain recombines TRBV28 with TRBJ2-2, with 12 bases that match TRBD2. V was clipped by 6 bases and J by 4 bases; unmatched bases: 6. The CDR3 has 16 amino acids. CDR1 is MDHEN and CDR2 is SYDVKM in the germline V gene. This CDR3 reads CASRPGLAGLTGELFF. The DNA for the CDR3 is TGTGCCAGCAGACCTGGACTAGCGGGGCTCACCGGGGAGCTGTTTTTT.

This clone occurred a few times. The chain has TRBV19 and TRBJ1-2; no firm D call. CDR1 LNHDA and CDR2 SQIVND come from the germline V gene (reference sequence). V was shortened by 7 bases and J by 3 bases, with 15 bases between the two germline ends. The CDR3 has 14 amino acids. The DNA of the CDR3 is TGTGCCAGTAAGGCCCCGGGAGGAGACTATGGCTACACCTTC. It translates to CASKAPGGDYGYTF.